Sequencing of this T cell receptor (beta chain) was carried out in a study of T cell repertoires in cytomegalovirus infection. Study-level findings and limits: CMV-specific TCR beta clonotypes restricted by HLA-C dominated the ex vivo response.

TCRdb processed the reads anew with MiXCR; each CDR3 protein has one entry. The data show about 400,000 distinct CDR3 sequences, around 18% seen once. Details on this clonotype: The antigen is not known.

The germline V gene encodes CDR1 LNHDA and CDR2 SQIVND (reference sequence). The CDR3 length is 18 residues. With V trimmed by 4 bases and J by 5 bases, 19 bases remained unmatched. The sequenced material came from PBMCs. V and J are TRBV19 and TRBJ1-2; 7 nucleotides agree with TRBD1. The clonotype originates from a human donor in good health (CMV status not recorded). Some clones in this sample may be carry-over from other donors' samples. CDR3 sequence: CASSTPGTEGYSRYGYTF. CDR3 in DNA: TGTGCCAGTAGTACCCCCGGGACAGAGGGTTACTCTAGATATGGCTACACCTTC.